This entry is about one T cell receptor beta chain. Its antigen is not known. This specimen comes from a study of T cells in tuberculosis. Looking at the study overall: Sequenced TCRs come from CD1B-GMM tetramer-binding T cells. PBMC were archived before or within 7 days of starting treatment.

Whole-study results and caveats: GMM-specific TCRs were nearer to active tuberculosis alpha repertoires, suggesting expansion.

The length of the CDR3 is 14 residues. Germline V CDR1 and CDR2: MGHRA, YSYEKL. The J segment lost 8 bases and the V segment lost 3 bases, leaving 7 bases of the junction unmatched. Profiling relied on immunoSEQ multiplex PCR, and the TCRdb table lists in-frame clones only, not all of them. The data contain over 30,000 clones, roughly 93% of them singletons. Time point given: new active TB diagnosis, blood taken before or within 7 days of starting treatment. Confirmation came from sputum smear and/or culture positivity for M. tuberculosis. The sequenced sample was PBMCs, obtained at tuberculosis diagnosis. The receptor's source is an adult with tuberculosis. The chain uses TRBV4-1 and TRBJ1-2; 9 bases are a match to TRBD1. CDR3 coding DNA: TGCGCCAGCAGCCATCGTGGGACAGGGAACGGCTACACCTTC. The encoded protein is CASSHRGTGNGYTF.